This T cell receptor (beta chain) was obtained from a study of shared clonotypes between healthy human individuals. Comments on this clone: Its target is not known.

The V end lost 10 bases, the J end lost 4 bases, and 15 bases lay between the germline ends. The CDR3 is 13 amino acids. Germline V lookup: CDR1 ENHRY, CDR2 SYGVKD. Study-level results: A handful of donors shared approximately 5% of their naive CD4 clonotypes.

Deep-level assay runs were performed. Original processing notes: Filtering differed since immunoSEQ provided only junctions, with no quality scores. Profiled with immunoSEQ multiplex PCR; TCRdb holds only in-frame clones, not every one. V, J and clone size are taken as reported in that table, and D and trimming were inferred from the DNA itself. The sample holds approximately 940,000 clones; 76% are singletons and the top ten take over 1.3%. The sample was memory CD4+ T cells sorted from blood. Subset reported: CD45RA-negative fraction. This TCR derives from a man aged 18 to 29 in good health. This rearrangement joins TRBV10-3 to TRBJ2-3; D unresolved. The CDR3 spells CATMDRGPDTQYF. In nucleotides, the CDR3 is TGTGCCACAATGGACCGCGGCCCAGATACGCAGTATTTT.